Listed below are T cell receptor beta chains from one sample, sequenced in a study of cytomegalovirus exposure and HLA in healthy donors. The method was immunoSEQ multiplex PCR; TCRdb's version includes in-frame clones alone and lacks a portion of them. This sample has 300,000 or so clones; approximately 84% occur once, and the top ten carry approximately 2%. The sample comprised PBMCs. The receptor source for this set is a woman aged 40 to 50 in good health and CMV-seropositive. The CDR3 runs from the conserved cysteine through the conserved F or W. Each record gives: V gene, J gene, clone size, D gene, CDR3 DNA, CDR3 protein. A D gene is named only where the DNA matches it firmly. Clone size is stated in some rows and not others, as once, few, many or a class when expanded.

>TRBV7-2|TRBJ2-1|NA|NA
TGTGCCAGCAGCTGGGGGGGGGCTCTTGAGCAGTTCTTC
CASSWGGALEQFF
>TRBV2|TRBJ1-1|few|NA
TGTGCCAGCAGCCCCGACACAGGGAGATGGACTGAAGCTTTCTTT
CASSPDTGRWTEAFF
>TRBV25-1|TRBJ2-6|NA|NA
TGTGCCAGCAGCCGGGGCTCTGGGGCCAACGTCCTGACTTTC
CASSRGSGANVLTF
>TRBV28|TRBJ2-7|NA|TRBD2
TGTGCCAGCAGTTTAACTAGCGGGACGGACTACGAGCAGTACTTC
CASSLTSGTDYEQYF
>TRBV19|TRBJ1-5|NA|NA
TGTGCCAGTAGTATGAACTCCTATCAGCCCCAGCATTTT
CASSMNSYQPQHF
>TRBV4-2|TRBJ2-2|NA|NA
TGTGCCAGCAGCCAAGGCGAGCTAAGTACCGGGGAGCTGTTTTTT
CASSQGELSTGELFF
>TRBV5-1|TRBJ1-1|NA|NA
TGCGCCAGCAGACCTACGACCGGGACAACAAACACTGAAGCTTTCTTT
CASRPTTGTTNTEAFF
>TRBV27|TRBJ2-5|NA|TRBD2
TGTGCCAGCAGTCCGGGACTAGCGGGGGGACAAGAGACCCAGTACTTC
CASSPGLAGGQETQYF
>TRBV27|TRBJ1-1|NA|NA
TGTGCCAGCAGGATTCGGCCGGGGAACACTGAAGCTTTCTTT
CASRIRPGNTEAFF
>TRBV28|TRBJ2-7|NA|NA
TGTGCCAGCAGTTTGACCAGCGTCTACGAGCAGTACTTC
CASSLTSVYEQYF
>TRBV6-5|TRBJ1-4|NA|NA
TGTGCCAGCAGTTATGGGGGAGGCGGTACTGAAAAACTGTTTTTT
CASSYGGGGTEKLFF
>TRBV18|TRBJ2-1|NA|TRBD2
TGTGCCAGCTCACCACTAGCGGGAGACTACAATGAGCAGTTCTTC
CASSPLAGDYNEQFF
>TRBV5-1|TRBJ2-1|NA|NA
TGCGCCAGCAGCGATCCGGGGTCCTACAATGAGCAGTTCTTC
CASSDPGSYNEQFF
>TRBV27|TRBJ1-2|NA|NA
TGTGCCAGCAGGGGTCGGGGGACGGCCTATGGCTACACCTTC
CASRGRGTAYGYTF
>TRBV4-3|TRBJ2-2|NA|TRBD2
TGCGCCAGCAGCCAAGATTTGCGCGGGAGGGGTTCCGGGGAGCTGTTTTTT
CASSQDLRGRGSGELFF
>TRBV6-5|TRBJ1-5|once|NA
TGTGCCAGCCGGAGGGATAGCAATCAGCCCCAGCATTTT
CASRRDSNQPQHF
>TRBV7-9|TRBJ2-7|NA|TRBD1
TGTGCCAGCAGCTTCGACAGGGGACCCGAGCAGTACTTC
CASSFDRGPEQYF
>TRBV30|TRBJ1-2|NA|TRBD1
TGTGCCTTAACAGGGGGTAACGGCTACACCTTC
CALTGGNGYTF
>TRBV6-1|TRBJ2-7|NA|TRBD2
TGTGCCAGCAGTGATGTGGCGGGAGGAGTTGACGAGCAGTACTTC
CASSDVAGGVDEQYF
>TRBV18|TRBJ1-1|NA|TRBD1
TGTGCCAGCTCACGTATGGACAGGGGGACTGAAGCTTTCTTT
CASSRMDRGTEAFF
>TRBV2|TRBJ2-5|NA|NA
TGTGCCAGCAGTCTATCACAAGAGACCCAGTACTTC
CASSLSQETQYF
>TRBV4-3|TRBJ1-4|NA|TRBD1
TGCGCCAGCAGCCACGGGACAGCCCTATCAACTAATGAAAAACTGTTTTTT
CASSHGTALSTNEKLFF
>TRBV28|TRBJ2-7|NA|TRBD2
TGTGCCAGCCAGGGTAAGGGGAAAAGACTAGCGGGAGGGCACGAGCAGTACTTC
CASQGKGKRLAGGHEQYF
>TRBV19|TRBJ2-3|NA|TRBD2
TGTGCCAGTACCACGCTCGGGAGCGGGAACACAGATACGCAGTATTTT
CASTTLGSGNTDTQYF
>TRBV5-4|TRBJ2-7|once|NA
TGTGCCAGCAGCTTGACAGTCAAAAGCTCCTACGAGCAGTACTTC
CASSLTVKSSYEQYF
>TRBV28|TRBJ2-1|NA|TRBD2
TGTGCCAGCAGTTTATGGGCTAGCGGGAGGGCCCGGGATGAGCAGTTCTTC
CASSLWASGRARDEQFF
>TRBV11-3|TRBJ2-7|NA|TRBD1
TGTGCCAGCAGCTATGAGGGACAGGGTTTCCACGAGCAGTACTTC
CASSYEGQGFHEQYF